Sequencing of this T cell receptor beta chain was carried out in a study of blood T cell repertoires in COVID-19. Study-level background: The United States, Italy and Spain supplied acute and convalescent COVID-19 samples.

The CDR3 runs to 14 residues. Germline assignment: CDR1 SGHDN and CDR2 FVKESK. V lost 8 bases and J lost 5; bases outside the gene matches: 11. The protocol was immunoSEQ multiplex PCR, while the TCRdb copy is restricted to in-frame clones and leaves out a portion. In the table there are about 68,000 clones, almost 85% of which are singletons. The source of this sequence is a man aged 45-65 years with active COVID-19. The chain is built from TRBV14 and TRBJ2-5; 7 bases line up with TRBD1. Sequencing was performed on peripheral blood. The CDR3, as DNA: TGTGCCAGCTCGCCTAACAGGGGTGGGGAGACCCAGTACTTC. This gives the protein CASSPNRGGETQYF.